Detailed here is one T cell receptor (beta chain). The antigen is not known. The data were produced by immunoSEQ multiplex PCR, yet TCRdb's version contains in-frame clones alone and is incomplete. The data contain roughly 90,000 clones, about 90% of them singletons. Germline V lookup: CDR1 SGDLS, CDR2 YYNGEE. The length of the CDR3 is 15 residues. V lost 1 base to trimming and J lost 1 base, with 9 bases between them. If patients had autoimmune disease history or systemic immunosuppression, they were excluded. On cycle 4 day 1 and cycle 7 day 1, as well as at baseline, blood was sampled. These data belong to a study of OX40 agonist ivuxolimab in advanced cancers. Background on the study: Averaging around 60 years in age, with a range of roughly 20 to 90, the cohort was around 85% male. Study-wide findings and caveats: In general, CD8+ T cells held more expanded clones than CD4+ did, on average.

The chain employs TRBV9 and TRBJ1-5; D is unresolved. The sample consisted of CD4+ or CD8+ T cells sorted from blood, taken in a trial of the OX40 agonist ivuxolimab. This clonotype originated in an adult with an advanced solid tumor such as melanoma, head and neck, liver or kidney cancer. CDR3 bases: TGTGCCAGCAGCGTAAGCGGGAGCAGCAATCAGCCCCAGCATTTT. Translation: CASSVSGSSNQPQHF.